The following is a TCR beta chain sequence with its context. What it binds is not known. V trimming: 1 base; J trimming: 7 bases; junction bases outside the gene matches: 8. The CDR3 loop spans 14 amino acids. Germline V gene data show CDR1 as SQVTM and CDR2 as ANQGSEA. The data originate from a study of T-cell memory formation after mild COVID-19. MiXCR, applied by TCRdb to the 5' RACE reads, yields one record per CDR3 protein. The sample holds under 700,000 distinct CDR3 sequences; over 20% are singletons and the top ten take roughly an eighth. The study's findings and limits: Memory from before infection featured some responding clones, which suggests cross-reactive memory joined. The main location of contracting CD4+ clones was CM and EM, and that of contracting CD8+ clones was EMRA. Balance between CD4 and CD8 was seen in clones contracting day 15 to 85, and a CD4+ lean was seen in later expanders.

V is TRBV29-1 and J is TRBJ2-5; TRBD1 agrees at 8 bases. This TCR derives from an adult woman who had mild COVID-19 (a few samples of this study predate the infection). Cell type and time point are not known. The sequencing sample was made of PBMCs or a T cell subset sorted from them (not recorded which). CDR3 region: CSVEGVGQGGTQYF. CDR3 bases: TGCAGCGTTGAAGGGGTCGGACAGGGAGGGACCCAGTACTTC.